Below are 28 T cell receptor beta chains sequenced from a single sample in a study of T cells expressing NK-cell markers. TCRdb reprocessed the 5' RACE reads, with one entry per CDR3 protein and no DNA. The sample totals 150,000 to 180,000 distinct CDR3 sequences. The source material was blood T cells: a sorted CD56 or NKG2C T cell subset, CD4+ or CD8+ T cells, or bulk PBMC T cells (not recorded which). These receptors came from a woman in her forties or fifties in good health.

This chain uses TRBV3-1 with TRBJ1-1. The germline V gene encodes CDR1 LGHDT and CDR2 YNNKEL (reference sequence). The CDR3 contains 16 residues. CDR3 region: CASSPTGSTMNTEAFF. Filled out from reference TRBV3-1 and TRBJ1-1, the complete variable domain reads DTAVSQTPKYLVTQMGNDKSIKCEQNLGHDTMYWYKQDSKKFLKIMFSYNNKELIINETVPNRFSPKSPDKAHLNLHINSLELGDSAVYFCASSPTGSTMNTEAFFGQGTRLTVV.

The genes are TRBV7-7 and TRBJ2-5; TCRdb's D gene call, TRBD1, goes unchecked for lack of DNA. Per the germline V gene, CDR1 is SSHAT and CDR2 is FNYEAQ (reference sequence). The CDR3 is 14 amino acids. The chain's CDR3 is CASSLVPGGETQYF.

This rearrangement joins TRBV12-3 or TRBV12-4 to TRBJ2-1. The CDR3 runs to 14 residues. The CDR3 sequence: CASSPGVFYNEQFF.

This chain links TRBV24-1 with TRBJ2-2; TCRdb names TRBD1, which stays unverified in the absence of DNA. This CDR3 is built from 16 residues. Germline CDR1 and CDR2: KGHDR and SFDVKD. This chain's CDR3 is CATSDLGQTNTGELFF.

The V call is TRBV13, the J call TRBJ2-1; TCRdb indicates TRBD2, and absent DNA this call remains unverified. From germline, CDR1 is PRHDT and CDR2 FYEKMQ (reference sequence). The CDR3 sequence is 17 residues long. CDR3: CASSLGPPERERNEQFF.

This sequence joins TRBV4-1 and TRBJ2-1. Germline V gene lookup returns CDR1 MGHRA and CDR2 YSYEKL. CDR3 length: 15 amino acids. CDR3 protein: CASSQGLGSYNEQFF.

CDR3 amino acids: CASTSYGGSAGELFF. J is TRBJ2-2 and V is TRBV7-9; absent DNA, TCRdb's TRBD2 call cannot be checked. Germline V lookup: CDR1 SEHNR, CDR2 FQNEAQ (reference sequence). CDR3 length: 15 amino acids.

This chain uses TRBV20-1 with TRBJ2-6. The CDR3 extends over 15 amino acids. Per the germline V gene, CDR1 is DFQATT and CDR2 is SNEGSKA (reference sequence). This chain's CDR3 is CSARERFSGANVLTF.

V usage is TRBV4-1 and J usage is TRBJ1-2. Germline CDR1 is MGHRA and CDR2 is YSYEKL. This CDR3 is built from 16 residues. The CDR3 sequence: CASSQDLNFGDYGYTF.

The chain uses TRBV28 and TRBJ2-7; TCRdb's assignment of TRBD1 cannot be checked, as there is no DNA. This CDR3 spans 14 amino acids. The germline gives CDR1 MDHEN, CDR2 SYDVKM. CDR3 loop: CASRTEPETYEQYF.

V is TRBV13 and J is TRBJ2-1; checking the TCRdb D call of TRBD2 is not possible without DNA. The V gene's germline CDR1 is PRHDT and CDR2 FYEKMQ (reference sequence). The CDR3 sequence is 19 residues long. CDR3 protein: CASSHHGTSGSVIVYEQFF.

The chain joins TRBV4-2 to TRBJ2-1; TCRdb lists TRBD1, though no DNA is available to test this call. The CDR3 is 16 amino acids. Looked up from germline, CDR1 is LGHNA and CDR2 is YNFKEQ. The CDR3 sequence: CASSQDPGTGGNEQFF.

The chain's CDR3 is CASSVGTGGQTDTQYF. The gene calls are TRBV12-3 or TRBV12-4 and TRBJ2-3; TCRdb's D call, TRBD1, is unchecked because there is no DNA. The CDR3 spans 16 residues.

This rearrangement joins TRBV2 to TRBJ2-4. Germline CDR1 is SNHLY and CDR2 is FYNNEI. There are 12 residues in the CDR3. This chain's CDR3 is CASKLEKNIQYF.

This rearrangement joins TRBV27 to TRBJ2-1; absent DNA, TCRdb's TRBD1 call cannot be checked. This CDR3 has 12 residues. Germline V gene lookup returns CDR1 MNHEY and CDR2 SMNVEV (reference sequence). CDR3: CASSLIGGEQFF.

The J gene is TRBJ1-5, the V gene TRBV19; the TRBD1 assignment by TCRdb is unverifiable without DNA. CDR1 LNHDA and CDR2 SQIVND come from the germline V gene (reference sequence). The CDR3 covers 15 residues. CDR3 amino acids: CASSIPTESNQPQHF.

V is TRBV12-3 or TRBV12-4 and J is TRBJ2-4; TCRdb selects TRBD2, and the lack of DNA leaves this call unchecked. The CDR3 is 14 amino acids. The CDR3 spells CASSDATSGSAGYF.

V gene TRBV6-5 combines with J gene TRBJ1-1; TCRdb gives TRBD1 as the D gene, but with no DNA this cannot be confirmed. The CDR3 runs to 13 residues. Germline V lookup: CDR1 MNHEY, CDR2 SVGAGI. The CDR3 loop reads CASSYRDRGRAFF.

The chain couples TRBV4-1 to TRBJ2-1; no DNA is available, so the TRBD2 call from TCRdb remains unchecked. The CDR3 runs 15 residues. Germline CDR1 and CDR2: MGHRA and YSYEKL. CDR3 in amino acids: CASSLLGLAGNEQFF.

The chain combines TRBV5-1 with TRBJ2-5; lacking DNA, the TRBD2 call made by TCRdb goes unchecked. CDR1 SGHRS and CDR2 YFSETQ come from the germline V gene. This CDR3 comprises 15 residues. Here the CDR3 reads CASNLASGSLETQYF. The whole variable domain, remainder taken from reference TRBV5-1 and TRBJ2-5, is KAGVTQTPRYLIKTRGQQVTLSCSPISGHRSVSWYQQTPGQGLQFLFEYFSETQRNKGNFPGRFSGRQFSNSRSEMNVSTLELGDSALYLCASNLASGSLETQYFGPGTRLLVL.

The CDR3 protein is CASSQDRGGMNTEAFF. The genes are TRBV14 and TRBJ1-1; with no DNA, the TCRdb D assignment of TRBD1 cannot be verified. The CDR3 loop spans 16 amino acids. Germline CDR1 SGHDN, CDR2 FVKESK.

The CDR3 region is CASSHWRGMNTEAFF. The chain recombines TRBV4-1 with TRBJ1-1. This CDR3 is built from 15 residues. The V gene's germline CDR1 is MGHRA and CDR2 YSYEKL.

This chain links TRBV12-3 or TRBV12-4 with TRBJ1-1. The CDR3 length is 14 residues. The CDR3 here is CASSLSAANTEAFF.

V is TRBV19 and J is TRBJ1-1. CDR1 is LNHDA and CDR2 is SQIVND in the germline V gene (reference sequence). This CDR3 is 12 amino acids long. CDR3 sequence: CASLAGNTEAFF.

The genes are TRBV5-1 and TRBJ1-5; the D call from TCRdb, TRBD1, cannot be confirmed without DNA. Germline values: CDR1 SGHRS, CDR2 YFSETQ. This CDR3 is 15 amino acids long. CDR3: CASSPGGYSNQPQHF.

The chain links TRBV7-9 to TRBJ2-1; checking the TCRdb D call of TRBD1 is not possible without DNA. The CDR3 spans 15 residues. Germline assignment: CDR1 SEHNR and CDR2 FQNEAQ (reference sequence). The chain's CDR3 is CASSLARQGLNEQFF.

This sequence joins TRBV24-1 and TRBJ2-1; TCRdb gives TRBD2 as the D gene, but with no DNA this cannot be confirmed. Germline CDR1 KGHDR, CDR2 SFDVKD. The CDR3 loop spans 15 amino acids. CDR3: CATSDEGLVDNEQFF.

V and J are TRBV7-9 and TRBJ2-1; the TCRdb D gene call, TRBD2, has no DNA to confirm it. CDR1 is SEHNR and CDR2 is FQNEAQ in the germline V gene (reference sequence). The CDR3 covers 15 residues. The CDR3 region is CASSALAGGWDEQFF.